Below are 28 T cell receptor beta chains sequenced from a single sample in a study of blood T cell repertoires in COVID-19. Only in-frame clones appear in the TCRdb table, and some are missing; sequencing was by immunoSEQ multiplex PCR. The table shows some 150,000 clones, with roughly 82% occurring only once. The sequencing input was peripheral blood. Receptors were obtained from a woman in her 70s with acute or convalescent COVID-19.

The chain uses TRBV7-9 and TRBJ2-5, with a possible D match to TRBD2 (6 bases). V was pared by 2 bases and J by 4 bases, with 8 bases between. Germline-derived CDR1 and CDR2 are SEHNR and FQNEAQ (reference sequence). This CDR3 has 13 residues. The CDR3 bases are TGTGCCAGCAGCTTATTCGGGGGAGAGACCCAGTACTTC. Its translation is CASSLFGGETQYF.

The chain uses TRBV11-1 and TRBJ2-3; D unresolved. The CDR3 totals 13 residues. V gave up 3 bases and J gave up 3 bases, with 7 bases separating them. The germline CDR1 and CDR2 sequences are SGHAT and FQDESV (reference sequence). CDR3 residues: CASSFARTDTQYF. The CDR3 bases are TGTGCCAGCAGCTTCGCACGGACAGATACGCAGTATTTT.

This chain joins TRBV12-5 and TRBJ1-3; 7 positions agree with TRBD1. After removal of 1 base from V and 0 bases from J, the junction contained 3 bases not matched to a gene. Per the germline V gene, CDR1 is LGHNT and CDR2 is FRNRAP. The CDR3 has 16 amino acids. The CDR3 nucleotides are TGTGCTAGTGGTTTGGGGGACAGTCTCTCTGGAAACACCATATATTTT. Encoded protein: CASGLGDSLSGNTIYF.

This clone has just one count. The CDR3 here is CASAQGFGEAFF. CDR3 in DNA: TGTGCCAGCGCCCAGGGGTTTGGTGAAGCTTTCTTT. The rearrangement links TRBV12-3 or TRBV12-4 to TRBJ1-1; a possible D gene is TRBD1 (6 bases). This CDR3 has 12 residues. V lost 8 bases and J lost 7, with 14 bases in between.

V gene TRBV21-1 combines with J gene TRBJ1-4; TRBD1 is taken as the D call from the table, unchecked against the DNA. TRBV21-1 is recorded as a pseudogene. The length of the CDR3 is 15 residues. The CDR3 reads CASSKETGSNEKLFF. The CDR3 coding sequence is TGTGCCAGCAGCAAAGAGACAGGTTCTAATGAAAAACTGTTTTTT.

V gene TRBV28 combines with J gene TRBJ2-1; tentatively, D is TRBD1 (5 bases). The CDR3 contains 16 residues. V was cut by 6 bases and J by 0 bases, with 15 bases left in between. The V gene's germline CDR1 is MDHEN and CDR2 SYDVKM. CDR3 coding DNA: TGTGCCAGCAGGGGGCCAAGGCAGAGCTCCTACAATGAGCAGTTCTTC. Translation: CASRGPRQSSYNEQFF.

The chain uses TRBV6-5 and TRBJ1-5, with a possible D match to TRBD1 (5 bases). V shed 7 bases and J shed 6 bases, with 13 bases lying between them. Looked up from germline, CDR1 is MNHEY and CDR2 is SVGAGI. CDR3 length: 13 residues. CDR3 nucleotides: TGTGCCAGCAACGGGGGTTATCTTCAGCCCCAGCATTTT. Translated, it gives CASNGGYLQPQHF.

The V call is TRBV12-3 or TRBV12-4, the J call TRBJ1-1, with D uncertain. There are 13 residues in the CDR3. V lost 3 bases and J 1 base, leaving 6 bases between the germline ends. The CDR3 reads CASSFSRNTEAFF. The CDR3 DNA is TGTGCCAGCAGTTTTTCCAGGAACACTGAAGCTTTCTTT.

The rearrangement joins TRBV6-5 to TRBJ1-2; the D is unclear. Between the trimmed V and J ends, which lost 0 bases and 6 bases, there was a span of 14 bases. This CDR3 contains 15 residues. Germline V gives CDR1 MNHEY, CDR2 SVGAGI. The CDR3 nucleotides are TGTGCCAGCAGTTACTCATTTCAAGGGCGGGATGGCTACACCTTC. Encoded protein: CASSYSFQGRDGYTF.

The chain is built from TRBV6-8 and TRBJ2-5, with D possibly being TRBD2 (7 bases). The germline CDR1 and CDR2 sequences are MNHGY and SAAAGT. V was pared by 4 bases and J by 9 bases, with 18 bases between. CDR3 size: 14 residues. DNA for the CDR3: TGTGCCAGCAGTTTCCCCGGAGGGGGGAGGGCCCAGTACTTC. It yields the protein CASSFPGGGRAQYF.

The chain combines TRBV6-1 with TRBJ1-5; possible D gene TRBD1, 5 bases. This CDR3 is 16 amino acids long. V was shortened by 0 bases and J by 2 bases, with 11 bases between the two germline ends. The germline gives CDR1 MNHNS, CDR2 SASEGT. CDR3 residues: CASSEAHRIRNQPQHF. The CDR3 DNA reads as TGTGCCAGCAGTGAAGCCCACAGGATCCGCAATCAGCCCCAGCATTTT.

V is TRBV7-9 and J is TRBJ1-5; D not certain. V lost 1 base and J 6 bases, leaving 19 bases between the germline ends. Germline assignment: CDR1 SEHNR and CDR2 FQNEAQ (reference sequence). This CDR3 is built from 17 residues. Here the CDR3 DNA reads TGTGCCAGCAGCTTAGGGGCCGGGCCCGAAGGAGGTCAGCCCCAGCATTTT. Translating gives CASSLGAGPEGGQPQHF.

This clone turned up a few times. The V call is TRBV5-1, the J call TRBJ2-7, with D perhaps matching TRBD1 (6 bases). CDR3 length: 13 amino acids. Germline-derived CDR1 and CDR2 are SGHRS and YFSETQ. V lost 2 bases to trimming and J lost 3 bases, with 9 bases between them. The CDR3 spells CASSFDRYYEQYF. The CDR3 bases are TGCGCCAGCAGCTTCGACAGGTACTACGAGCAGTACTTC.

The chain employs TRBV27 and TRBJ2-2; maybe TRBD2 (6 bases). From germline, CDR1 is MNHEY and CDR2 SMNVEV (reference sequence). V lost 4 bases and J 8 bases, leaving 20 bases between the germline ends. The CDR3 sequence is 16 residues long. The CDR3 protein is CASSYMTGTSKGELFF. Here the CDR3 DNA reads TGTGCCAGCAGTTATATGACCGGGACTTCAAAGGGGGAGCTGTTTTTT.

This clone was seen only a few times. The rearrangement uses TRBV5-6 and TRBJ1-3, with 7 bases identical to TRBD1. CDR3 length: 16 amino acids. CDR1 SGHDT and CDR2 YYEEEE come from the germline V gene. V was clipped by 4 bases and J by 0 bases; unmatched bases: 7. CDR3 coding DNA: TGTGCCAGCAGCCCAGACAGGGCAATCTCTGGAAACACCATATATTTT. This codes for CASSPDRAISGNTIYF.

V usage is TRBV6-6 and J usage is TRBJ1-2; 9 nucleotides match TRBD1. V lost 5 bases, J lost 7 bases, and 14 bases stayed unmatched. Germline-derived CDR1 and CDR2 are MNHNY and SVGAGI (reference sequence). There are 16 residues in the CDR3. Here the CDR3 DNA reads TGTGCCAGCAGTCGCCCCCCGGCCGGGACAGGGTTTGGCTACACCTTC. It specifies CASSRPPAGTGFGYTF.

The genes are TRBV28 and TRBJ1-1; unclear D gene. CDR1 and CDR2 from the germline V gene are MDHEN and SYDVKM. Trimming took off 3 bases at V and 3 bases at J, with 17 bases between the two ends. The CDR3 contains 16 residues. The CDR3, as DNA: TGTGCCAGCAGTTTGGGCCCTTATTTCACGGACACTGAAGCTTTCTTT. It yields the protein CASSLGPYFTDTEAFF.

The chain's CDR3 is CASSLGLAEGQETQYF. The CDR3, as DNA: TGTGCCAGCAGCTTAGGACTAGCGGAAGGGCAAGAGACCCAGTACTTC. This rearrangement joins TRBV7-7 to TRBJ2-5, with 9 positions matching TRBD2. After removal of 1 base from V and 2 bases from J, the junction contained 5 bases not matched to a gene. There are 16 residues in the CDR3. The germline CDR1 and CDR2 sequences are SSHAT and FNYEAQ (reference sequence).

This clone was seen only a few times. The chain is built from TRBV7-3 and TRBJ1-4; tentative D call: TRBD1 (6 bases). CDR3 length: 13 amino acids. Germline V gene lookup returns CDR1 SGHTA and CDR2 FQGTGA. V lost 4 bases, J lost 7 bases, and 10 bases lay in between. This CDR3 reads CASSSGAGEKLFF. The CDR3 DNA reads as TGTGCCAGCAGCTCAGGGGCGGGTGAAAAACTGTTTTTT.

The chain couples TRBV6-5 to TRBJ2-3; 9 bases fit TRBD1. CDR3 size: 15 residues. V gave up 5 bases and J gave up 4 bases; unmatched junction bases: 7. The germline gives CDR1 MNHEY, CDR2 SVGAGI. CDR3 loop: CASSPRTGDADTQYF. The CDR3 region has the DNA TGTGCCAGCAGTCCCCGGACAGGGGACGCAGATACGCAGTATTTT.

This clone has more than one count but fewer than ten. The chain links TRBV7-9 to TRBJ1-5; 8 bases align to TRBD1. CDR1 SEHNR and CDR2 FQNEAQ come from the germline V gene (reference sequence). The J segment lost 8 bases and the V segment lost 5 bases, leaving 14 bases of the junction unmatched. This CDR3 has 16 amino acids. CDR3 DNA: TGTGCCAGCAGCAAAGGCGACTTGGACAGGGATGAGCCCCAGCATTTT. It yields the protein CASSKGDLDRDEPQHF.

This chain joins TRBV9 and TRBJ2-5, with 9 bases fitting TRBD1. Germline V gene sequence: CDR1 SGDLS, CDR2 YYNGEE. The CDR3 sequence is 18 residues long. J was trimmed by 4 bases and V by 0 bases; bases with no gene match: 13. CDR3 nucleotide sequence: TGTGCCAGCAGCGTAGCGGGACAGGGTTTGGGTTTCGGAGAGACCCAGTACTTC. Amino acid sequence: CASSVAGQGLGFGETQYF.

This clone was recorded a few times. V is TRBV28 and J is TRBJ1-6, with no clear D. Per germline, CDR1 MDHEN and CDR2 SYDVKM. The V gene lost 6 bases and the J gene lost 7 bases, with 13 bases spanning the gap. The CDR3 runs to 14 residues. The CDR3: CASSLPGPNSPLHF. DNA of the CDR3: TGTGCCAGCAGCCTCCCGGGTCCCAATTCACCCCTCCACTTT.

The chain links TRBV2 to TRBJ1-1; 7 nucleotides line up with TRBD1. Trimming took 7 bases from V and 7 from J; bases not matched to a gene: 15. CDR3 length: 15 residues. Germline V CDR1 and CDR2: SNHLY, FYNNEI. This chain's CDR3 is CASTSNGRGLGEAFF. CDR3 bases: TGTGCCAGCACCTCTAATGGAAGGGGGCTGGGTGAAGCTTTCTTT.

This chain joins TRBV4-1 and TRBJ1-4; unclear D gene. Trimming cost V 4 bases and J 3 bases, with 6 bases left between them. CDR3 length equals 13 residues. Germline CDR1 and CDR2: MGHRA and YSYEKL. The CDR3 here is CASSLLPNEKLFF. Written as DNA, the CDR3 is TGCGCCAGCAGCCTTCTCCCTAATGAAAAACTGTTTTTT.

The J gene is TRBJ1-3, the V gene TRBV15; D not resolved. From germline, CDR1 is LNHNV and CDR2 YYDKDF (reference sequence). This CDR3 comprises 14 residues. V dropped 0 bases and J dropped 7 bases, with 10 bases sitting between them. The chain's CDR3 is CATSRDPWENTIYF. DNA of the CDR3: TGTGCCACCAGCAGAGATCCTTGGGAGAACACCATATATTTT.

The chain couples TRBV3-1 (or the pseudogene TRBV3-2) to TRBJ2-1; TRBD2 aligns across 9 bases. CDR1 is LGHDT, CDR2 YNNKEL, per germline (reference sequence). The V gene end was trimmed by 0 bases and the J gene end by 4 bases; junction bases not matched to a gene: 7. The CDR3 loop spans 17 amino acids. The CDR3 nucleotides are TGTGCCAGCAGCCAAGATCTCGGAGCGGGGGGATACAATGAGCAGTTCTTC. Its protein product is CASSQDLGAGGYNEQFF.

The CDR3 DNA reads TGTGCCAGCAGCGTAGATGGGACAGGGAACACAGATACGCAGTATTTT. This codes for CASSVDGTGNTDTQYF. The V and J genes are TRBV9 and TRBJ2-3; the match to TRBD1 covers 9 bases. There are 16 residues in the CDR3. With V trimmed by 0 bases and J by 2 bases, 4 bases remained unmatched. The germline V gene has CDR1 SGDLS and CDR2 YYNGEE.